These 18 T cell receptor beta chains were all obtained from the same sample, sequenced in a study of CD8 T cells in Susac syndrome. About 0.5 to 1 ug RNA was reverse transcribed with random hexamers. Via MiXCR, TCRdb re-called the immunoSEQ multiplex PCR reads, giving one row per CDR3 protein. Of about 130,000 distinct CDR3 sequences in the sample, approximately 96% are singletons; the top ten hold under 0.095%. Sequenced input: CD4+ T cells from PBMCs. The receptor source for this set is a human donor in good health.

The DNA of the CDR3 is TGTGCCAGCAGCGTAAACCCCACCCTGCCGGATACGCAGTATTTT. Its translation is CASSVNPTLPDTQYF. The chain has TRBV9 and TRBJ2-3; D unclear. Trimming cost V 1 base and J 6 bases, with 15 bases left between them. Germline CDR1 is SGDLS and CDR2 is YYNGEE. The CDR3 covers 15 residues.

The chain couples TRBV5-6 to TRBJ2-1, with D uncertain. The CDR3 loop spans 11 amino acids. The V end was cut by 6 bases, the J end by 4 bases, with 5 bases between. Germline CDR1 and CDR2: SGHDT and YYEEEE. As DNA, the CDR3 is TGTGCCAGCACAGTGTACAATGAGCAGTTCTTC. Translating it yields CASTVYNEQFF.

The CDR3: CASSAASGAGGSYEQYF. CDR3 bases: TGTGCCAGCAGCGCGGCTAGCGGGGCCGGGGGTTCCTACGAGCAGTACTTC. The chain recombines TRBV9 with TRBJ2-7; 9 nucleotides agree with TRBD2. The V segment lost 3 bases and the J segment 1 base; nucleotides outside the gene matches: 11. Per germline, CDR1 SGDLS and CDR2 YYNGEE. The CDR3 extends over 17 amino acids.

This clonotype was counted a single time. The rearrangement links TRBV7-2 to TRBJ2-4; D remains unclear. Trimming took off 4 bases at V and 6 bases at J, with 13 bases between the two ends. CDR3 length: 14 residues. The V gene's germline CDR1 is SGHTA and CDR2 FQGNSA. CDR3 nucleotides: TGTGCCAGCAGCTCCCCAATTTCAGGAAACATTCAGTACTTC. Translation gives CASSSPISGNIQYF.

The chain links TRBV20-1 to TRBJ1-2; 8 bases map to TRBD1. The CDR3 has 15 residues. V was clipped by 6 bases and J by 4 bases; unmatched bases: 13. Germline CDR1 reads DFQATT; CDR2 reads SNEGSKA (reference sequence). CDR3 in DNA: TGCAGTGCGACCGACGTAAGGACAGGGATCTATGGCTACACCTTC. It encodes CSATDVRTGIYGYTF.

This chain links TRBV2 with TRBJ1-4, with D perhaps matching TRBD1 (6 bases). V lost 4 bases, J lost 5 bases, and 11 bases lay in between. The CDR3 covers 14 residues. CDR1 and CDR2 from the germline V gene are SNHLY and FYNNEI. CDR3 sequence reads: CASSGRGRNEKLFF. Written as DNA, the CDR3 is TGTGCCAGCAGTGGGAGGGGGAGGAATGAAAAACTGTTTTTT.

The chain couples TRBV4-3 to TRBJ1-1; D is unresolved. CDR3 length: 12 residues. The ends were cut back, 3 bases at V and 7 bases at J, with 9 bases in the middle. Per the germline V gene, CDR1 is LGHNA and CDR2 is YSLEER. CDR3 sequence (DNA): TGCGCCAGCAGCCAGGGAGGGAGTGAAGCTTTCTTT. This encodes CASSQGGSEAFF.

The V gene is TRBV7-2, the J gene TRBJ2-5, with D perhaps TRBD2 (5 bases). Germline CDR1 and CDR2: SGHTA and FQGNSA. V was trimmed by 5 bases and J by 5 bases, leaving 15 bases between them. This CDR3 spans 14 amino acids. CDR3 residues: CASSLDPGWETQYF. CDR3 coding DNA: TGTGCCAGCAGCCTAGACCCGGGATGGGAGACCCAGTACTTC.

The chain is built from TRBV2 and TRBJ1-1; 8 bases agree with TRBD1. Germline-derived CDR1 and CDR2 are SNHLY and FYNNEI. The CDR3 is made up of 14 amino acids. V trimming: 3 bases; J trimming: 4 bases; junction bases outside the gene matches: 4. The CDR3 is CASSDRGLGTEAFF. DNA of the CDR3: TGTGCCAGCAGTGACAGGGGGCTGGGCACTGAAGCTTTCTTT.

The CDR3 loop reads CASSSHSGWSYNEQFF. The CDR3 DNA reads TGTGCCAGCAGTTCCCATAGCGGGTGGTCCTACAATGAGCAGTTCTTC. V is TRBV6-2 or TRBV6-3 and J is TRBJ2-1; 7 nucleotides line up with TRBD2. V shed 4 bases and J 1 base; nucleotides not matched to a gene: 7. Looked up from germline, CDR1 is MNHEY and CDR2 is SVGEGT. The CDR3 is made up of 16 amino acids.

The DNA for the CDR3 is TGCAGTGCTGCCCAGACGGAAGCTTTCTTT. Residues: CSAAQTEAFF. This chain links TRBV20-1 with TRBJ1-1; no clear D. Germline CDR1 is DFQATT and CDR2 is SNEGSKA (reference sequence). V was clipped by 5 bases and J by 8 bases, with 9 bases between them. The CDR3 is 10 amino acids.

V usage is TRBV20-1 and J usage is TRBJ2-5; possibly TRBD2 for D (5 bases). Germline loops: CDR1 DFQATT, CDR2 SNEGSKA (reference sequence). The CDR3 length is 15 residues. The germline V and J ends were trimmed by 1 base and 1 base, with 13 bases remaining between them. The CDR3 here is CSARGQLGLQETQYF. In DNA form, the CDR3 reads TGCAGTGCTAGAGGACAACTAGGACTCCAAGAGACCCAGTACTTC.

The chain uses TRBV19 and TRBJ1-5; 9 bases fit TRBD1. The CDR3 is 14 amino acids. V shed 3 bases, J shed 5 bases, and the junction held 2 bases outside the gene matches. From germline, CDR1 is LNHDA and CDR2 SQIVND (reference sequence). The CDR3 sequence is CASSIGDRDQPQHF. Written as DNA, the CDR3 is TGTGCCAGTAGTATTGGGGACAGGGATCAGCCCCAGCATTTT.

The chain uses TRBV19 and TRBJ2-1, with a tentative D call TRBD2 (5 bases). From germline, CDR1 is LNHDA and CDR2 SQIVND (reference sequence). The CDR3 is 11 residues long. Trimming cost V 7 bases and J 6 bases, with 7 bases left between them. The CDR3 DNA is TGTGCCAGTACACGGGGCAATGAGCAGTTCTTC. Amino acid sequence: CASTRGNEQFF.

The chain carries TRBV2 and TRBJ2-1, with 9 positions matching TRBD1. Germline-derived CDR1 and CDR2 are SNHLY and FYNNEI. The CDR3 covers 15 residues. V gave up 9 bases and J gave up 1 base; unmatched junction bases: 7. The CDR3, as DNA: TGTGCCAGGGATACCGGGACAGGGTCCTACAATGAGCAGTTCTTC. Encoded protein: CARDTGTGSYNEQFF.

V is TRBV6-6 and J is TRBJ1-1; D is unclear. Trimming pared 2 bases from V and 1 base from J, leaving 5 bases between. Germline CDR1 MNHNY, CDR2 SVGAGI (reference sequence). This CDR3 has 13 residues. The CDR3 is CASSYVANTEAFF. CDR3 in DNA: TGTGCCAGCAGTTACGTGGCGAACACTGAAGCTTTCTTT.

This clonotype was counted only a few times. The gene calls are TRBV5-5 and TRBJ1-5; TRBD1 might be the D (5 bases). Trimming stripped 0 bases from V and 2 bases from J, with 6 bases between. This CDR3 is built from 14 residues. The germline gives CDR1 SGHKS, CDR2 YYEKEE (reference sequence). The CDR3 protein is CASSLEGGNQPQHF. The CDR3 bases are TGTGCCAGCAGCTTGGAAGGGGGCAATCAGCCCCAGCATTTT.

This clonotype was detected once. The gene calls are TRBV4-2 and TRBJ1-4, with D possibly matching TRBD1 (5 bases). Germline V gives CDR1 LGHNA, CDR2 YNFKEQ. V gave up 4 bases and J gave up 3 bases, with 12 bases separating them. The CDR3 consists of 15 residues. The CDR3 sequence is CASSPLSGANEKLFF. As DNA, the CDR3 is TGTGCCAGCAGCCCTCTTTCGGGGGCTAATGAAAAACTGTTTTTT.